One sample yielded the 17 T cell receptor beta chains listed below, sequenced in a study of blood T cell repertoires in COVID-19. Some clones are missing from TCRdb's copy, which holds only in-frame ones; the method was immunoSEQ multiplex PCR. Among about 270,000 clones listed, 75% to 85% were seen once. Sample: PBMCs or T cells enriched from blood (not recorded which). These receptor sequences come from a woman in her forties or fifties with acute COVID-19.

The chain employs TRBV5-5 and TRBJ1-1; D is unclear. The V and J ends lost 2 bases and 3 bases respectively, with 8 bases between them. The CDR3 is made up of 13 amino acids. Germline values: CDR1 SGHKS, CDR2 YYEKEE (reference sequence). This chain's CDR3 is CASSLREYTEAFF. The CDR3 nucleotides read TGTGCCAGCAGCTTAAGGGAGTACACTGAAGCTTTCTTT.

The chain employs TRBV7-2 and TRBJ1-6, with no clear D. Trimming took off 1 base at V and 3 bases at J, with 10 bases between the two ends. The germline V gene has CDR1 SGHTA and CDR2 FQGNSA. The CDR3 length is 16 residues. CDR3 bases: TGTGCCAGCAGCTTAGTAGAGGCTGACTATAATTCACCCCTCCACTTT. Translating it yields CASSLVEADYNSPLHF.

The gene calls are TRBV18 and TRBJ1-2, with TRBD1 identical over 8 bases. Germline CDR1 KGHSH, CDR2 LQKENI. V was pared by 4 bases and J by 4 bases, with 8 bases of the junction left unmatched. CDR3 length: 15 residues. In nucleotides, the CDR3 is TGTGCCAGCTCACGAGGACAGGGCCAGGCCTATGGCTACACCTTC. Protein product: CASSRGQGQAYGYTF.

The chain has TRBV25-1 and TRBJ2-7; 7 bases fit TRBD2. With V trimmed by 5 bases and J by 6 bases, 7 bases remained unmatched. Germline CDR1 reads MGHDK; CDR2 reads SYGVNS. The CDR3 sequence is 13 residues long. CDR3 residues: CASSIRGVSEQYF. CDR3 bases: TGTGCCAGCAGTATACGGGGGGTCTCCGAGCAGTACTTC.

This clone is a singleton in its sample. V usage is TRBV28 and J usage is TRBJ1-6, with D unresolved. The germline CDR1 and CDR2 sequences are MDHEN and SYDVKM. Trimming removed 5 bases at V and 11 bases at J, with 7 bases between. This CDR3 is built from 11 residues. The CDR3 region is CASSAGTPLHF. The CDR3 bases are TGTGCCAGCAGTGCCGGGACACCCCTCCACTTT.

The V and J genes are TRBV6-5 and TRBJ1-1, with 8 bases aligning to TRBD1. The CDR3 covers 13 residues. The germline gives CDR1 MNHEY, CDR2 SVGAGI. V gave up 5 bases and J gave up 9 bases; unmatched junction bases: 8. The CDR3 here is CASSRTGTAQAFF. Written as DNA, the CDR3 is TGTGCCAGCAGTCGGACAGGGACTGCCCAAGCTTTCTTT.

The V call is TRBV30, the J call TRBJ2-3, with TRBD1 matching 7 bases. Germline V gives CDR1 GTSNPN, CDR2 SVGIG (reference sequence). The CDR3 is made up of 15 amino acids. Trimming at V came to 2 bases and at J to 5 bases, leaving 10 bases not matched to a gene. The CDR3 loop reads CAWSTGQEGIDTQYF. The DNA of the CDR3 is TGTGCCTGGAGTACAGGACAGGAAGGGATAGATACGCAGTATTTT.

V gene TRBV11-2 combines with J gene TRBJ2-5, with TRBD2 matching 13 bases. There are 16 residues in the CDR3. Trimming at V came to 1 base and at J to 4 bases, leaving 3 bases not matched to a gene. CDR1 and CDR2 (germline): SGHAT, FQNNGV. The CDR3 nucleotides are TGTGCCAGCAGCTTAGGGGGACTAGCGGGGACAGAGACCCAGTACTTC. Translating it yields CASSLGGLAGTETQYF.

The rearrangement joins TRBV5-4 to TRBJ1-1; TRBD1 aligns across 9 bases. CDR1 is SGHNT and CDR2 is YYREEE in the germline V gene (reference sequence). CDR3 length: 15 residues. The V gene end was trimmed by 4 bases and the J gene end by 5 bases; junction bases not matched to a gene: 9. CDR3 residues: CASSPPTGGGTEAFF. In DNA form, the CDR3 reads TGTGCCAGCAGCCCACCGACAGGGGGGGGAACTGAAGCTTTCTTT. The complete variable domain, with remaining parts taken from reference TRBV5-4 and TRBJ1-1, reads ETGVTQSPTHLIKTRGQQVTLRCSSQSGHNTVSWYQQALGQGPQFIFQYYREEENGRGNFPPRFSGLQFPNYSSELNVNALELDDSALYLCASSPPTGGGTEAFFGQGTRLTVV.

V and J are TRBV18 and TRBJ2-7; no clear D. This CDR3 contains 13 residues. V lost 0 bases and J lost 2, with 5 bases in between. CDR1 is KGHSH and CDR2 is LQKENI in the germline V gene. CDR3 sequence (DNA): TGTGCCAGCTCACCACCGTCCACCTACGAGCAGTACTTC. It translates to CASSPPSTYEQYF.

CDR3 coding DNA: TGTGCCAGCAGCATCGACAGGGACTCTGGGGCCAACGTCCTGACTTTC. This gives the protein CASSIDRDSGANVLTF. The rearrangement uses TRBV7-6 and TRBJ2-6; 7 bases fit TRBD1. This CDR3 contains 16 residues. V gave up 5 bases and J gave up 0 bases; unmatched junction bases: 4. Germline-derived CDR1 and CDR2 are SGHVS and FNYEAQ.

The rearrangement joins TRBV19 to TRBJ1-4; D call uncertain. Germline V gives CDR1 LNHDA, CDR2 SQIVND (reference sequence). The CDR3 contains 15 residues. The V gene lost 5 bases and the J gene lost 13 bases, with 23 bases spanning the gap. CDR3 sequence (DNA): TGTGCCAGTAGTCCCCGGATAGACTCGCGGGGAGGACTGTTTTTT. Translating gives CASSPRIDSRGGLFF.

The chain joins TRBV18 to TRBJ2-5; D might be TRBD2 (6 bases). This CDR3 is 13 amino acids long. CDR1 KGHSH and CDR2 LQKENI come from the germline V gene. The V end lost 6 bases, the J end lost 4 bases, and 12 bases lay between the germline ends. CDR3 DNA: TGTGCCAGCTCGCGGAGTAGCGGAGAGACCCAGTACTTC. Residues: CASSRSSGETQYF.

The V and J genes are TRBV5-6 and TRBJ1-6, with D perhaps TRBD1 (6 bases). The germline gives CDR1 SGHDT, CDR2 YYEEEE. The CDR3 covers 16 residues. Trimming cost V 0 bases and J 4 bases, with 11 bases left between them. The CDR3 loop reads CASSLGTGLYNSPLHF. CDR3 in DNA: TGTGCCAGCAGCTTGGGCACAGGGTTGTATAATTCACCCCTCCACTTT. Drawing the rest from reference TRBV5-6 and TRBJ1-6, the complete variable domain is DAGVTQSPTHLIKTRGQQVTLRCSPKSGHDTVSWYQQALGQGPQFIFQYYEEEERQRGNFPDRFSGHQFPNYSSELNVNALLLGDSALYLCASSLGTGLYNSPLHFGNGTRLTVT.

J is TRBJ2-1 and V is TRBV5-4; D unresolved. The germline gives CDR1 SGHNT, CDR2 YYREEE (reference sequence). With 5 bases removed from V and 1 base from J, the gap between germline ends came to 10 bases. The CDR3 is 14 amino acids. In DNA form, the CDR3 reads TGTGCCAGCAGTGGTTTCGGGTCCTACAATGAGCAGTTCTTC. It yields the protein CASSGFGSYNEQFF.

The CDR3 DNA reads as TGTGCCAGCAGCTCCCAGGGGAATTCACCCCTCCACTTT. Translation gives CASSSQGNSPLHF. This rearrangement joins TRBV5-8 to TRBJ1-6; perhaps TRBD1 as D (6 bases). Germline CDR1 reads SGHTS; CDR2 reads YDEGEE. The CDR3 has 13 amino acids. V lost 3 bases and J lost 7, with 8 bases in between. Complete variable domain (other parts from reference TRBV5-8 and TRBJ1-6): EAGVTQSPTHLIKTRGQQATLRCSPISGHTSVYWYQQALGLGLQFLLWYDEGEERNRGNFPPRFSGRQFPNYSSELNVNALELEDSALYLCASSSQGNSPLHFGNGTRLTVT.

The V call is TRBV7-3, the J call TRBJ2-1; 8 bases are a match to TRBD2. This CDR3 region has 14 residues. J lost 9 bases, V lost 2 bases, and 6 bases had no gene match. Germline V gives CDR1 SGHTA, CDR2 FQGTGA. CDR3 amino acids: CASSLGGGSGEQFF. CDR3 DNA sequence: TGTGCCAGCAGCTTAGGCGGGGGGAGCGGTGAGCAGTTCTTC. The variable domain in full, with the rest retrieved from reference TRBV7-3 and TRBJ2-1, is GAGVSQTPSNKVTEKGKYVELRCDPISGHTALYWYRQSLGQGPEFLIYFQGTGAADDSGLPNDRFFAVRPEGSVSTLKIQRTERGDSAVYLCASSLGGGSGEQFFGPGTRLTVL.